The TCR beta chain described here comes from a study of cytomegalovirus exposure and HLA in healthy donors. J gave up 6 bases and V 4 bases, and 5 bases lay outside the gene matches. The CDR3 covers 14 residues. Germline CDR1 and CDR2: LNHDA and SQIVND (reference sequence). 60 Vbeta and 13 Jbeta primers were used in PCR. Measured with immunoSEQ multiplex PCR; TCRdb has only the in-frame clones, and not every one. The repertoire holds 200,000 or so clones, with about four fifths as singletons. The chain links TRBV19 to TRBJ1-5; TRBD1 agrees at 8 bases. Sequencing was carried out using PBMCs. The sequence came from a woman under 40 in good health and CMV-seropositive. CDR3 loop: CASSKDRGFQPQHF. The CDR3 nucleotides are TGTGCCAGTAGTAAAGACAGGGGTTTTCAGCCCCAGCATTTT.